These 18 T cell receptor beta chains were all obtained from the same sample, sequenced in a study of shared clonotypes between healthy human individuals. Clones were sequenced by immunoSEQ multiplex PCR, and TCRdb holds only the in-frame ones, with some missing. The sample includes hundreds of thousands of clones, around two thirds of them seen just once. The sample consisted of memory CD4+ T cells sorted from blood. The subset here: CD45RA-negative fraction. The receptors stem from a woman in her twenties or thirties in good health.

The chain links TRBV7-2 to TRBJ2-1; 11 bases line up with TRBD2. From germline, CDR1 is SGHTA and CDR2 FQGNSA. The CDR3 covers 16 residues. The ends lost 5 bases at V and 2 bases at J; junction bases unmatched: 5. The CDR3 sequence: CASSRTSGLPYNEQFF. The DNA for the CDR3 is TGTGCCAGCAGCCGGACTAGCGGGCTACCCTACAATGAGCAGTTCTTC.

In its sample, this clone was seen a few times. The identical CDR3 is also encoded by other nucleotide sequences in the sample. The chain joins TRBV7-7 to TRBJ1-3; D gene uncertain. V gave up 1 base and J gave up 1 base, with 5 bases separating them. Germline loops: CDR1 SSHAT, CDR2 FNYEAQ (reference sequence). CDR3 length: 14 residues. CDR3 loop: CASSLGGSGNTIYF. The CDR3 DNA is TGTGCCAGCAGCTTAGGGGGTTCTGGAAACACCATATATTTT. Full variable domain (rest looked up from reference TRBV7-7 and TRBJ1-3): GAGVSQSPRYKVTKRGQDVTLRCDPISSHATLYWYQQALGQGPEFLTYFNYEAQPDKSGLPSDRFSAERPEGSISTLTIQRTEQRDSAMYRCASSLGGSGNTIYFGEGSWLTVV.

The chain joins TRBV6-1 to TRBJ2-5; D uncertain. Germline V CDR1 and CDR2: MNHNS, SASEGT. V lost 4 bases and J lost 7, with 10 bases in between. The CDR3 runs 12 residues. In DNA form, the CDR3 reads TGTGCCAGCAGTGGACACTTAGGGACCCAGTACTTC. Its translation: CASSGHLGTQYF.

Concerning this clone: The same CDR3 is also encoded by other DNA sequences in this sample. The V and J genes are TRBV5-4 and TRBJ2-5; weak D call: TRBD2 (5 bases). There are 14 residues in the CDR3. V was cut by 1 base and J by 1 base, with 8 bases left in between. Germline values: CDR1 SGHNT, CDR2 YYREEE (reference sequence). The CDR3 reads CASSLWAGQETQYF. The CDR3 bases are TGTGCCAGCAGCTTGTGGGCGGGCCAAGAGACCCAGTACTTC. The whole variable domain, filled in from reference TRBV5-4 and TRBJ2-5, reads ETGVTQSPTHLIKTRGQQVTLRCSSQSGHNTVSWYQQALGQGPQFIFQYYREEENGRGNFPPRFSGLQFPNYSSELNVNALELDDSALYLCASSLWAGQETQYFGPGTRLLVL.

This chain connects TRBV29-1 to TRBJ2-5; TRBD1 matches at 7 bases. In germline, CDR1 is SQVTM, CDR2 ANQGSEA. The CDR3 has 12 amino acids. V lost 7 bases to trimming and J lost 5 bases; unmatched junction nucleotides: 7. In nucleotides, the CDR3 is TGCAGCGGGCGACAGGGATCGGAGACCCAGTACTTC. This gives the protein CSGRQGSETQYF. Full variable domain (rest looked up from reference TRBV29-1 and TRBJ2-5): SAVISQKPSRDICQRGTSLTIQCQVDSQVTMMFWYRQQPGQSLTLIATANQGSEATYESGFVIDKFPISRPNLTFSTLTVSNMSPEDSSIYLCSGRQGSETQYFGPGTRLLVL.

The chain links TRBV14 to TRBJ2-3; possibly TRBD1 or TRBD2 for D (7 bases each). V was shortened by 4 bases and J by 1 base, with 18 bases between the two germline ends. The CDR3 sequence is 17 residues long. Looked up from germline, CDR1 is SGHDN and CDR2 is FVKESK. CDR3 sequence: CASSPVGGGSRTDTQYF. Written as DNA, the CDR3 is TGTGCCAGCAGCCCCGTAGGGGGCGGGAGTCGCACAGATACGCAGTATTTT.

V gene TRBV20-1 combines with J gene TRBJ2-7; D not certain. Trimming left V 4 bases short and J 4 bases short, with 8 bases between. The CDR3 length is 11 residues. Germline CDR1 DFQATT, CDR2 SNEGSKA (reference sequence). CDR3 amino acids: CSANQLYEQYF. The CDR3 nucleotides read TGCAGTGCTAACCAGTTATACGAGCAGTACTTC.

V gene TRBV7-2 combines with J gene TRBJ1-1; D gene ambiguous. The CDR3 covers 14 residues. The germline V gene has CDR1 SGHTA and CDR2 FQGNSA. V dropped 6 bases and J dropped 2 bases, with 13 bases sitting between them. CDR3 sequence reads: CASSSRRGNTEAFF. Written as DNA, the CDR3 is TGTGCCAGCAGTTCGAGGCGGGGAAACACTGAAGCTTTCTTT.

This clone has only one observation. Other DNA sequences in the same sample also yield this CDR3. This chain links TRBV29-1 with TRBJ1-2; 9 bases line up with TRBD1. The V gene's germline CDR1 is SQVTM and CDR2 ANQGSEA. CDR3 length: 13 amino acids. The junction had 4 bases not matched to a gene; V was cut back by 6 bases and J by 2 bases. CDR3 DNA: TGCAGCGTACCCGGACAGGGGAACTATGGCTACACCTTC. As protein: CSVPGQGNYGYTF.

The chain is built from TRBV5-1 and TRBJ2-1; maybe TRBD2 (6 bases). Germline loops: CDR1 SGHRS, CDR2 YFSETQ. V was trimmed by 2 bases and J by 2 bases, leaving 11 bases between them. The CDR3 is 15 amino acids. The CDR3 DNA sequence: TGCGCCAGCAGCTTCGGGAGTCCCGCCTACAATGAGCAGTTCTTC. Translating gives CASSFGSPAYNEQFF.

This clone was observed at least ten times. Other DNA sequences in this specimen translate into the identical CDR3. V gene TRBV7-2 combines with J gene TRBJ1-5; TRBD1 matches 9 bases. The CDR3 has 14 amino acids. V was pared by 5 bases and J by 4 bases, with 3 bases of the junction left unmatched. The germline V gene encodes CDR1 SGHTA and CDR2 FQGNSA. The CDR3: CASSKTGGNQPQHF. Written as DNA, the CDR3 is TGTGCCAGCAGCAAGACAGGGGGAAATCAGCCCCAGCATTTT.

The chain couples TRBV15 to TRBJ2-7; D is possibly TRBD2 (6 bases). The V end was cut by 3 bases, the J end by 4 bases, with 13 bases between. The CDR3 length is 14 residues. Germline V gene sequence: CDR1 LNHNV, CDR2 YYDKDF (reference sequence). CDR3 nucleotide sequence: TGTGCCACCAGCAGGTCGGCGGGGTTTTACGAGCAGTACTTC. Residues: CATSRSAGFYEQYF.

V usage is TRBV28 and J usage is TRBJ1-1; D ambiguous. The CDR3 covers 12 residues. V lost 3 bases and J 5 bases, leaving 7 bases between the germline ends. The germline CDR1 and CDR2 sequences are MDHEN and SYDVKM. The CDR3 DNA follows: TGTGCCAGCAGTTTGAAAAGGACTGAAGCTTTCTTT. Its translation: CASSLKRTEAFF.

The chain couples TRBV4-1 to TRBJ2-7; a weak D match, TRBD1 (5 bases). The CDR3 totals 14 residues. Germline V gene lookup returns CDR1 MGHRA and CDR2 YSYEKL. Trimming took 0 bases from V and 3 from J, leaving 9 bases between them. The CDR3 nucleotides read TGCGCCAGCAGCCAAGAAAGGGGTCGCTACGAGCAGTACTTC. Its protein product is CASSQERGRYEQYF.

This sequence joins TRBV5-1 and TRBJ2-2; TRBD1 agrees at 7 bases. This CDR3 has 16 amino acids. The germline gives CDR1 SGHRS, CDR2 YFSETQ. Trimming at V came to 1 base and at J to 4 bases, leaving 7 bases not matched to a gene. CDR3 amino acids: CASSLLQGVGTGELFF. CDR3 nucleotides: TGCGCCAGCAGCTTGTTGCAGGGGGTAGGCACCGGGGAGCTGTTTTTT.

This clone showed up just a few times. This sequence joins TRBV19 and TRBJ1-5; D is unresolved. V was shortened by 0 bases and J by 0 bases, with 12 bases between the two germline ends. The CDR3 extends over 17 amino acids. CDR1 and CDR2 from the germline V gene are LNHDA and SQIVND (reference sequence). The CDR3 spells CASSIDLGVGSNQPQHF. As DNA, the CDR3 is TGTGCCAGTAGTATAGATCTCGGGGTAGGTAGCAATCAGCCCCAGCATTTT.

This clone has a single count. J is TRBJ2-2 and V is TRBV7-8, with 8 bases lining up with TRBD2. Looked up from germline, CDR1 is SGHVS and CDR2 is FQNEAQ. This CDR3 spans 15 amino acids. The V gene end was trimmed by 4 bases and the J gene end by 8 bases; junction bases not matched to a gene: 9. The CDR3 sequence: CASSYLRGRMGELFF. In DNA form, the CDR3 reads TGTGCCAGCAGCTACCTCCGCGGGAGGATGGGGGAGCTGTTTTTT. Using reference TRBV7-8 and TRBJ2-2 for the parts outside the CDR3, the full variable domain is GAGVSQSPRYKVAKRGQDVALRCDPISGHVSLFWYQQALGQGPEFLTYFQNEAQLDKSGLPSDRFFAERPEGSVSTLKIQRTQQEDSAVYLCASSYLRGRMGELFFGEGSRLTVL.

This clone is a singleton in its sample. The J gene is TRBJ2-1, the V gene TRBV5-4; D not certain. The germline V gene encodes CDR1 SGHNT and CDR2 YYREEE (reference sequence). Trimming stripped 4 bases from V and 6 bases from J, with 14 bases between. This CDR3 is 14 amino acids long. CDR3 sequence reads: CASSNRRASNEQFF. CDR3 DNA sequence: TGTGCCAGCAGCAACCGGCGCGCGTCCAATGAGCAGTTCTTC.